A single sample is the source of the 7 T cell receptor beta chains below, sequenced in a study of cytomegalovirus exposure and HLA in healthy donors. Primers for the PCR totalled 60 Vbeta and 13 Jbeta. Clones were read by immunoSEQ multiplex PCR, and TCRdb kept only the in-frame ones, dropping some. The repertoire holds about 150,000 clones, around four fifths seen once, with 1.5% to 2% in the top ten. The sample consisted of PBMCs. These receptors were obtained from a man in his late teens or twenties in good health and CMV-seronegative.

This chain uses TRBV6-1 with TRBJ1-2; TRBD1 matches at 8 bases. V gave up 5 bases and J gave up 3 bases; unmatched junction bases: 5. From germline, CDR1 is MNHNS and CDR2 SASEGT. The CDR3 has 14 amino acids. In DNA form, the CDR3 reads TGTGCCAGCAGTATTTCGGGACAGGACTATGGCTACACCTTC. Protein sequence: CASSISGQDYGYTF.

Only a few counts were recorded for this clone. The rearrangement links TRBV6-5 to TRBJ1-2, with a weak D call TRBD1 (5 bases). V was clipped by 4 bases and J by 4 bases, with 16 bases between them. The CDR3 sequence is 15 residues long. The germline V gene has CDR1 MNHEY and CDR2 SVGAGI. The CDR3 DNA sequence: TGTGCCAGCAGTTGGTCGGGGGAAGAGCCCTATGGCTACACCTTC. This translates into CASSWSGEEPYGYTF.

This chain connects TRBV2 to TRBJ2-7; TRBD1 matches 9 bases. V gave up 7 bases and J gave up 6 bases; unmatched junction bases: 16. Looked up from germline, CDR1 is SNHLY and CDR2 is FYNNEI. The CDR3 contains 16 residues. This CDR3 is CASTRDRAYGGGEQYF. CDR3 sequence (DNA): TGTGCCAGCACCCGGGACAGGGCTTACGGAGGGGGCGAGCAGTACTTC.

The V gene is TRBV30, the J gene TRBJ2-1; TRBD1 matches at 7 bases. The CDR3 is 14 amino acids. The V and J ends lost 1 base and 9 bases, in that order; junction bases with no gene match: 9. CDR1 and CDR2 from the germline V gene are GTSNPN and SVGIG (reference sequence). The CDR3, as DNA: TGTGCCTGGAGTGAGGGGGCTAGGGCGGGTGAGCAGTTCTTC. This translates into CAWSEGARAGEQFF.

CDR3 bases: TGTGCCACCAGCAGAGAGATAGCTGGGGAGCAGCCCCAGCATTTT. Its translation is CATSREIAGEQPQHF. The gene calls are TRBV15 and TRBJ1-5; D ambiguous. Germline V gene data show CDR1 as LNHNV and CDR2 as YYDKDF (reference sequence). The CDR3 runs to 15 residues. Trimming stripped 0 bases from V and 7 bases from J, with 13 bases between. The variable domain in full, completed from reference TRBV15 and TRBJ1-5, reads DAMVIQNPRYQVTQFGKPVTLSCSQTLNHNVMYWYQQKSSQAPKLLFHYYDKDFNNEADTPDNFQSRRPNTSFCFLDIRSPGLGDTAMYLCATSREIAGEQPQHFGDGTRLSIL.

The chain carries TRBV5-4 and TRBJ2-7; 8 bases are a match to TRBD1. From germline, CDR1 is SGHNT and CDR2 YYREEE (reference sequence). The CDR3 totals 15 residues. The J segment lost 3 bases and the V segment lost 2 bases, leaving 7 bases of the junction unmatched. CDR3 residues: CASSFYRDRYYEQYF. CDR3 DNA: TGTGCCAGCAGCTTTTACCGGGACAGGTACTACGAGCAGTACTTC.

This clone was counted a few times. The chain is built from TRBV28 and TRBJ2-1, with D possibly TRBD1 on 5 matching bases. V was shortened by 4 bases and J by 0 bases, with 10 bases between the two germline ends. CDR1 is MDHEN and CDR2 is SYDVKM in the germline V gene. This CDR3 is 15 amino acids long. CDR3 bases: TGTGCCAGCAGTTGGGGCCAAAGCTCCTACAATGAGCAGTTCTTC. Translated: CASSWGQSSYNEQFF.